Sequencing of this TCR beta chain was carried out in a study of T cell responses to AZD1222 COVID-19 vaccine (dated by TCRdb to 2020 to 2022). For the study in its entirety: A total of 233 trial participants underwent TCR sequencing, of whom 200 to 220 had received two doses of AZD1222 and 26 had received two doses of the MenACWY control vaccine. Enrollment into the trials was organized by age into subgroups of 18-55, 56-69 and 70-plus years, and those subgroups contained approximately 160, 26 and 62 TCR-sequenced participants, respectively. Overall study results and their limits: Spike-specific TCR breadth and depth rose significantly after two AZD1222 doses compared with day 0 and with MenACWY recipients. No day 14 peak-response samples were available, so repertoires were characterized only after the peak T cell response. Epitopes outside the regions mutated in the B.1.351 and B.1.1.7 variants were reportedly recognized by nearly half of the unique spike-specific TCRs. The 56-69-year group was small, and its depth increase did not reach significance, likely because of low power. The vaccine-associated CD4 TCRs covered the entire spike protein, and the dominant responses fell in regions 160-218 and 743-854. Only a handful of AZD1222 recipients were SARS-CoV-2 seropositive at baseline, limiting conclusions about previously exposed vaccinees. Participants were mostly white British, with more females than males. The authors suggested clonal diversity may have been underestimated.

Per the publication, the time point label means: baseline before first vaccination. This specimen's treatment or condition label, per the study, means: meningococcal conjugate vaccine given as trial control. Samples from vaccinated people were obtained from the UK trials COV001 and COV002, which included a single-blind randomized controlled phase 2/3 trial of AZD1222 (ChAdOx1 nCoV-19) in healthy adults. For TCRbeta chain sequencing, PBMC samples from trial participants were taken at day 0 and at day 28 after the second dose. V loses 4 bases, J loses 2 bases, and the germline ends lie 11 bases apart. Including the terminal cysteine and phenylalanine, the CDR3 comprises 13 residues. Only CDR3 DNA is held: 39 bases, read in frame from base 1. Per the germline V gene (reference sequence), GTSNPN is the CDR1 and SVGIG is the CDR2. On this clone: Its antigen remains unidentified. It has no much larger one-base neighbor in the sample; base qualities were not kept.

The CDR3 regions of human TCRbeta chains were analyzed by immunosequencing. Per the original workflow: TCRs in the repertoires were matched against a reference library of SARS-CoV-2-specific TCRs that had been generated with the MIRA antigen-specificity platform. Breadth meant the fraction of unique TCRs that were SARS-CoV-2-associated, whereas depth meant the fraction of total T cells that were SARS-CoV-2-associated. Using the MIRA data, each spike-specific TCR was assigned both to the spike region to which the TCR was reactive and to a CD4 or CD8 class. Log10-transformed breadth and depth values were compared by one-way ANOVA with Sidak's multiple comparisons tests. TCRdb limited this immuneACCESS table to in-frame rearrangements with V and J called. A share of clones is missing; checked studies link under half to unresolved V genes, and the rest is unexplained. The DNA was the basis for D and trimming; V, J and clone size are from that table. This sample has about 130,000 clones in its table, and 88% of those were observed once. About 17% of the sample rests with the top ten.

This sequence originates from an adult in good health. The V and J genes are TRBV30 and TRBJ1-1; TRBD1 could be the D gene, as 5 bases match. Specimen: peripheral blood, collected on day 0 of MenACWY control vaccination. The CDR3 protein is CAWITGANTEAFF. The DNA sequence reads TGTGCCTGGATAACAGGAGCAAACACTGAAGCTTTCTTT.